Included here is one T cell receptor (beta chain) sequence, with context. The target antigen is unknown. The table came from immunoSEQ multiplex PCR; TCRdb's copy has only in-frame clones and leaves some out. The sample records about 120,000 clones, more than 70% being singletons. The entry originates in a study of cytomegalovirus exposure and HLA in healthy donors. On the study more broadly: The 120 validation repertoires, a later analysis reported, used the same platform as the approximately 670 repertoires from the first cohort. General observations from the study: TCR beta chains numbering more than 150 were designated cytomegalovirus-associated. Rarity characterized most TCR sequences, yet some public TCRs appeared in many donors.

The sequence came from a woman aged 30 to 39 in good health and CMV-seronegative. The specimen sequenced was PBMCs.

The CDR3 spells CASSSQGIGNSPLHF. DNA of the CDR3: TGTGCCAGCAGTTCACAGGGGATAGGTAATTCACCCCTCCACTTT. The chain carries TRBV6-5 and TRBJ1-6; 7 bases fit TRBD1. The CDR3 runs to 15 residues. In germline, CDR1 is MNHEY, CDR2 SVGAGI. V shed 4 bases, J shed 6 bases, and the junction held 6 bases outside the gene matches.